This T cell receptor (beta chain) was retrieved from a study of T cells in Graves' hyperthyroidism and ophthalmopathy. Turning to the study itself: Peripheral blood specimens were obtained at initial diagnosis, prior to any treatment.

Amplified regions were TCR beta CDR3 sequences from RNA transcripts. HTBI primers drove first-round RT-PCR of the TCR CDR3. TCRdb recomputed calls from the multiplex PCR reads with MiXCR, one row per CDR3 protein. The sample has about 360,000 distinct CDR3 sequences, about 12% seen once. Looked up from germline, CDR1 is SGHTA and CDR2 is FQGNSA. This CDR3 is built from 11 residues. Diagnostic decisions used clinical symptoms, serum thyroxine and TRAb, thyroid ultrasound and orbital computed tomography. A few counts support this clonotype. Its antigen is unidentified. Its ends do not fully match the called genes, so a read error is possible. Notes on the study in general: A 13 V-J signature model discriminated ophthalmopathy versus stable hyperthyroidism.

This clonotype was sampled from a woman under 30 with Graves' hyperthyroidism. The material sequenced was blood. The chain employs TRBV7-2 and TRBJ1-1, with D unresolved. The CDR3: CASSLAVATLF. CDR3 coding DNA: TGTGCCAGCAGCTTAGCTGTGGCAACACTCTTT.